Shown below are 6 T cell receptor beta chains from a single sample sequenced in a study of T cells in Graves' hyperthyroidism and ophthalmopathy. RNA transcripts were the template for amplifying TCR beta CDR3 regions. TCR CDR3 regions were first amplified by RT-PCR with HTBI primers. In TCRdb, the multiplex PCR reads were re-called with MiXCR into one record per CDR3 protein. Of fewer than 400,000 distinct CDR3 sequences listed, over 13% were seen once; the top ten hold around 30%. Sequencing was performed on blood. The source of these receptors is a man over 45 with Graves' ophthalmopathy.

In its sample, this clonotype was seen many times. CDR3 residues: CASSLFQSTDTQYF. CDR3 nucleotide sequence: TGCGCCAGCAGCTTGTTTCAAAGCACAGATACGCAGTATTTT. The rearrangement links TRBV5-1 to TRBJ2-3; no reliable D call. The length of the CDR3 is 14 residues. Trimming took 1 base from V and 0 from J, leaving 6 bases between them. CDR1 is SGHRS, CDR2 YFSETQ, per germline.

This chain joins TRBV29-1 and TRBJ2-5, with 8 bases matching TRBD2. The length of the CDR3 is 13 residues. The V gene's germline CDR1 is SQVTM and CDR2 ANQGSEA. The junction had 7 bases not matched to a gene; V was cut back by 6 bases and J by 4 bases. The CDR3 here is CSVVGAGGETQYF. CDR3 DNA: TGCAGCGTGGTCGGGGCGGGGGGAGAGACCCAGTACTTC.

This clonotype was picked up many times. The chain employs TRBV19 and TRBJ2-7; 7 bases map to TRBD1. Per germline, CDR1 LNHDA and CDR2 SQIVND (reference sequence). Trimming took 6 bases from V and 7 from J; bases not matched to a gene: 9. CDR3 length: 13 residues. In DNA, the CDR3 is TGTGCCAGTAGAAACAGGGGAACGGGGGAGCAGTACTTC. The encoded protein is CASRNRGTGEQYF.

This chain uses TRBV4-1 with TRBJ1-2; TRBD1 is a possible D gene (6 bases). Germline V gene sequence: CDR1 MGHRA, CDR2 YSYEKL. The CDR3 covers 17 residues. Trimming removed 1 base from V and 6 bases from J, with 21 bases in between. CDR3 in DNA: TGCGCCAGCAGCCAAGGTATTGCCGTGGGGGCGAAGAATGGCTACACCTTC. This translates into CASSQGIAVGAKNGYTF.

This clonotype was seen ten or more times. The chain recombines TRBV20-1 with TRBJ2-3, with a tentative D call TRBD1 (6 bases). With 3 bases removed from V and 4 bases from J, the gap between germline ends came to 17 bases. Germline V gives CDR1 DFQATT, CDR2 SNEGSKA (reference sequence). The CDR3 consists of 15 residues. Written as DNA, the CDR3 is TGCAGTGCTAGGGCCGGGACAACTATCGCAGATACGCAGTATTTT. It codes for CSARAGTTIADTQYF.

This clonotype was picked up many times. V usage is TRBV4-1 and J usage is TRBJ1-2; 10 nucleotides match TRBD1. CDR3 length: 16 residues. With V trimmed by 0 bases and J by 5 bases, 6 bases remained unmatched. Per the germline V gene, CDR1 is MGHRA and CDR2 is YSYEKL. This CDR3 is CASSQDLGQGWYGYTF. For the CDR3, the DNA is TGCGCCAGCAGCCAAGATTTGGGACAGGGGTGGTATGGCTACACCTTC.